These 7 T cell receptor beta chains originate from one sample sequenced in a study of blood T cells in healthy people across ages. It was with a sample-barcoded 5' primer and a J-beta primer mix that a second PCR of about 6 to 12 cycles was run. MiXCR, applied by TCRdb to the 5' RACE reads, yields one record per CDR3 protein. The table lists about 640,000 distinct CDR3 sequences, less than 35% of them singletons. Material for sequencing was blood. The receptors come from a woman older than 75 in good health.

The rearrangement joins TRBV20-1 to TRBJ2-7, with D tentatively TRBD1 or TRBD2 (6 bases each). The V gene lost 6 bases and the J gene lost 3 bases, with 15 bases spanning the gap. The germline CDR1 and CDR2 sequences are DFQATT and SNEGSKA (reference sequence). The CDR3 contains 13 residues. The CDR3 loop is CSAPGGDNYEQYF. The CDR3 nucleotides are TGCAGTGCCCCAGGAGGGGACAACTACGAGCAGTACTTC.

In its sample, this clonotype was seen many times. The genes are TRBV7-3 and TRBJ2-1; TRBD2 matches 9 bases. CDR1 and CDR2 (germline): SGHTA, FQGTGA. CDR3 length equals 16 residues. V lost 1 base to trimming and J lost 5 bases; unmatched junction nucleotides: 6. The CDR3, as DNA: TGTGCCAGCAGCTTAAATCGAGCGGGGGGACACAATGAGCAGTTCTTC. As protein: CASSLNRAGGHNEQFF.

The V call is TRBV3-1, the J call TRBJ2-7, with 10 bases matching TRBD2. CDR1 is LGHDT, CDR2 YNNKEL, per germline (reference sequence). This CDR3 contains 15 residues. The junction had 6 bases not matched to a gene; V was cut back by 6 bases and J by 1 base. CDR3 amino acids: CASSPQTSGSYEQYF. CDR3 nucleotide sequence: TGTGCCAGCAGTCCCCAGACTAGCGGGTCCTACGAGCAGTACTTC.

This clonotype occurred many times. The chain recombines TRBV28 with TRBJ2-3; 8 bases fit TRBD2. The V gene's germline CDR1 is MDHEN and CDR2 SYDVKM. This CDR3 has 15 amino acids. The V gene end was trimmed by 6 bases and the J gene end by 6 bases; junction bases not matched to a gene: 11. This CDR3 reads CASSHLGSGEDTQYF. In DNA, the CDR3 is TGTGCCAGCAGCCATTTGGGTAGCGGGGAGGATACGCAGTATTTT.

In this sample, this clonotype turned up a few times. This may be a read error: a much more frequent sequence differs by one nucleotide. The chain carries TRBV20-1 and TRBJ2-7; no definite D call. The CDR3 consists of 14 residues. Germline CDR1 and CDR2: DFQATT and SNEGSKA (reference sequence). V shed 1 base and J shed 7 bases, with 17 bases lying between them. The CDR3 DNA reads as TGCAGTGCTAGAGCCCCCAGTTTTTACAATGAGCAGTACTTC. Encoded protein: CSARAPSFYNEQYF.

This clonotype was found a few times. V gene TRBV15 combines with J gene TRBJ1-2; 7 bases line up with TRBD1. V was clipped by 5 bases and J by 3 bases; unmatched bases: 6. CDR3 length: 14 residues. The V gene's germline CDR1 is LNHNV and CDR2 YYDKDF (reference sequence). The CDR3 region is CATSPLGGDYGYTF. CDR3 DNA: TGTGCCACCAGCCCCCTAGGGGGCGACTATGGCTACACCTTC.

The chain combines TRBV7-8 with TRBJ1-6, with 10 nucleotides matching TRBD1. CDR1 SGHVS and CDR2 FQNEAQ come from the germline V gene. The CDR3 runs 14 residues. V lost 3 bases and J lost 10; bases outside the gene matches: 3. CDR3 amino acids: CASSFDRGHSPLHF. The DNA for the CDR3 is TGTGCCAGCAGCTTCGACAGGGGGCACTCACCCCTCCACTTT.